One and the same sample provided the 11 T cell receptor beta chains below, sequenced in a study of spatial heterogeneity in lung cancer. MiXCR, run by TCRdb on the 5' RACE reads, gives a single entry per CDR3 protein. The sample shows 5,500 to 6,500 distinct CDR3 sequences, under 15% of them seen only once. The time point was: sample taken at primary tumor resection. Unsorted whole RNA from tumor, nontumor lung or frozen PBMC underwent sequencing. The sequences come from normal lung tissue next to the tumor, collected at surgery. These receptor sequences come from a male donor with early-stage non-small cell lung cancer.

By proportion, this clonotype is medium-sized. The chain links TRBV12-3 or TRBV12-4 to TRBJ1-4, with a possible D match to TRBD1 (6 bases). The CDR3 extends over 16 amino acids. V was pared by 1 base and J by 7 bases, with 16 bases between. The CDR3 sequence is CASSLVPGALSEKLFF. As DNA, the CDR3 is TGTGCCAGCAGTTTAGTTCCAGGGGCCTTGAGTGAAAAACTGTTTTTT.

This clonotype was observed once. The genes are TRBV30 and TRBJ1-6; TRBD1 matches at 7 bases. Losses at the gene ends were 2 bases for V and 7 bases for J; bases not matched to a gene: 8. CDR1 GTSNPN and CDR2 SVGIG come from the germline V gene (reference sequence). The CDR3 has 15 amino acids. The chain's CDR3 is CAWSKTGMGNSPLHF. The CDR3 DNA follows: TGTGCCTGGAGTAAGACAGGGATGGGAAATTCACCCCTCCACTTT.

This sequence joins TRBV12-3 or TRBV12-4 and TRBJ2-1; weak D call: TRBD2 (6 bases). With 5 bases removed from V and 10 bases from J, the gap between germline ends came to 27 bases. The length of the CDR3 is 17 residues. CDR3 in amino acids: CASSKPYPNLWGREQFF. The CDR3, as DNA: TGTGCCAGCAGTAAACCATATCCCAATCTATGGGGGAGGGAGCAGTTCTTC.

This clonotype was recorded a few times. This chain uses TRBV10-2 with TRBJ1-5; 10 bases are a match to TRBD1. The CDR3 covers 14 residues. CDR1 WSHSY and CDR2 SAAADI come from the germline V gene. V lost 9 bases to trimming and J lost 3 bases; unmatched junction nucleotides: 5. The CDR3 sequence is CASRTGGTNQPQHF. The CDR3 coding sequence is TGCGCCAGTCGGACAGGGGGAACCAATCAGCCCCAGCATTTT.

Sample share makes this clonotype medium-sized. This chain joins TRBV29-1 and TRBJ2-5; no clear D. V lost 0 bases to trimming and J lost 4 bases, with 15 bases between them. The CDR3 spans 15 residues. CDR1 and CDR2 (germline): SQVTM, ANQGSEA. DNA of the CDR3: TGCAGCGTTGAAGATGAGTCGGCCTCGAGAGAGACCCAGTACTTC. Its translation: CSVEDESASRETQYF.

This clonotype was seen ten or more times. This chain links TRBV2 with TRBJ2-3, with 7 bases that match TRBD2. The germline V gene has CDR1 SNHLY and CDR2 FYNNEI. The CDR3 covers 14 residues. The V and J ends lost 4 bases and 1 base, in that order; junction bases with no gene match: 2. DNA for the CDR3: TGTGCCAGCAGTGCGGGAGGAGGCACAGATACGCAGTATTTT. Amino acid sequence: CASSAGGGTDTQYF.

This clonotype was counted ten times or more. This chain connects TRBV7-2 to TRBJ2-2, with 7 bases fitting TRBD2. Trimming at V came to 8 bases and at J to 7 bases, leaving 16 bases not matched to a gene. Germline V gene data show CDR1 as SGHTA and CDR2 as FQGNSA. The length of the CDR3 is 16 residues. The CDR3 spells CASSLDGRRMVGELFF. CDR3 nucleotides: TGTGCCAGCTCCTTAGACGGGAGGAGGATGGTCGGGGAGCTGTTTTTT.

This clonotype occurred many times. The chain has TRBV20-1 and TRBJ2-3, with 9 bases lining up with TRBD1. Germline values: CDR1 DFQATT, CDR2 SNEGSKA (reference sequence). With V trimmed by 3 bases and J by 2 bases, 6 bases remained unmatched. The CDR3 runs to 15 residues. The CDR3 is CSASPTGGYTDTQYF. CDR3 bases: TGCAGTGCTAGTCCTACAGGGGGCTACACAGATACGCAGTATTTT.

This clonotype has ten or more counts. The chain has TRBV11-2 and TRBJ2-7; weak D call: TRBD1 (5 bases). Germline V gene lookup returns CDR1 SGHAT and CDR2 FQNNGV. V was pared by 3 bases and J by 0 bases, with 9 bases between. This CDR3 comprises 14 residues. This CDR3 reads CASSLTDLSYEQYF. For the CDR3, the DNA is TGTGCCAGCAGCTTGACAGATCTCTCCTACGAGCAGTACTTC.

By share, this clonotype counts as medium-sized (0.01 to 0.1%). V usage is TRBV7-9 and J usage is TRBJ1-1; no firm D call. Germline CDR1 SEHNR, CDR2 FQNEAQ (reference sequence). The CDR3 extends over 11 amino acids. The V gene lost 3 bases and the J gene lost 7 bases, with 6 bases spanning the gap. CDR3: CASSLGGEAFF. As DNA, the CDR3 is TGTGCCAGCAGCTTGGGCGGTGAAGCTTTCTTT. The variable domain in full, with the rest retrieved from reference TRBV7-9 and TRBJ1-1, is DTGVSQNPRHKITKRGQNVTFRCDPISEHNRLYWYRQTLGQGPEFLTYFQNEAQLEKSRLLSDRFSAERPKGSFSTLEIQRTEQGDSAMYLCASSLGGEAFFGQGTRLTVV.

This clonotype was recorded many times. J is TRBJ1-6 and V is TRBV5-1; 8 bases are shared with TRBD1. Germline CDR1 and CDR2: SGHRS and YFSETQ. The ends lost 0 bases at V and 10 bases at J; junction bases unmatched: 3. The CDR3 loop spans 14 amino acids. CDR3 in amino acids: CASSLEGTGSPLHF. CDR3 nucleotides: TGCGCCAGCAGCTTGGAAGGGACAGGCTCACCCCTCCACTTT.